A single sample is the source of the 7 T cell receptor beta chains below, sequenced in a study of cytomegalovirus exposure and HLA in healthy donors. Primers for the PCR totalled 60 Vbeta and 13 Jbeta. Produced via immunoSEQ multiplex PCR; TCRdb's table is partial and in-frame only. The data show 200,000 to 250,000 clones, with more than 75% seen just once and 5% to 6.5% held by the top ten. Input material: PBMCs. These receptors came from a middle-aged woman in good health and CMV-seropositive.

This chain connects TRBV10-3 to TRBJ1-2; D possibly corresponds to TRBD1 (5 bases). The CDR3 totals 14 residues. The ends were cut back, 4 bases at V and 6 bases at J, with 15 bases in the middle. Per the germline V gene, CDR1 is ENHRY and CDR2 is SYGVKD. CDR3: CAISGGGSRDGYTF. The CDR3 DNA is TGTGCCATCAGTGGGGGCGGGAGTCGTGATGGCTACACCTTC.

The chain is built from TRBV6-5 and TRBJ1-1; 8 nucleotides agree with TRBD1. CDR3 size: 14 residues. V shed 4 bases, J shed 5 bases, and the junction held 6 bases outside the gene matches. Germline CDR1 MNHEY, CDR2 SVGAGI. The CDR3 DNA reads TGTGCCAGCAGTTCTGGACAGGGAAGGACTGAAGCTTTCTTT. Amino acid sequence: CASSSGQGRTEAFF.

This clone was observed a few times. The chain joins TRBV27 to TRBJ2-7; 9 bases match TRBD1. This CDR3 is built from 16 residues. CDR1 is MNHEY, CDR2 SMNVEV, per germline (reference sequence). V shed 5 bases, J shed 3 bases, and the junction held 11 bases outside the gene matches. The CDR3 sequence: CASSKVRPGQGYEQYF. For the CDR3, the DNA is TGTGCCAGCAGTAAGGTCAGACCGGGACAGGGCTACGAGCAGTACTTC.

This clone is a singleton in its sample. V is TRBV4-2 and J is TRBJ2-7; 13 nucleotides match TRBD2. V shed 4 bases, J shed 2 bases, and the junction held 5 bases outside the gene matches. This CDR3 spans 16 amino acids. Germline assignment: CDR1 LGHNA and CDR2 YNFKEQ. The CDR3 nucleotides read TGTGCCAGCAGCCCCTGGACTAGCGGGGGCGCCTACGAGCAGTACTTC. It specifies CASSPWTSGGAYEQYF.

The rearrangement links TRBV7-9 to TRBJ1-5, with unresolved D. The CDR3 extends over 15 amino acids. V was trimmed by 1 base and J by 1 base, leaving 8 bases between them. CDR1 and CDR2 (germline): SEHNR, FQNEAQ (reference sequence). CDR3 in DNA: TGTGCCAGCAGCTTAGGAATCCGGAGCAATCAGCCCCAGCATTTT. Translated, it gives CASSLGIRSNQPQHF. Full variable domain (missing parts from reference TRBV7-9 and TRBJ1-5): DTGVSQNPRHKITKRGQNVTFRCDPISEHNRLYWYRQTLGQGPEFLTYFQNEAQLEKSRLLSDRFSAERPKGSFSTLEIQRTEQGDSAMYLCASSLGIRSNQPQHFGDGTRLSIL.

The rearrangement joins TRBV15 to TRBJ2-7, with D perhaps matching TRBD2 (7 bases). This CDR3 contains 14 residues. Germline V gene sequence: CDR1 LNHNV, CDR2 YYDKDF (reference sequence). V shed 1 base and J shed 6 bases, with 13 bases lying between them. The CDR3 nucleotides are TGTGCCACCAGCAGAGGTAGGGGGGGACGCGAGCAGTACTTC. Translated: CATSRGRGGREQYF. Drawing the rest from reference TRBV15 and TRBJ2-7, the complete variable domain is DAMVIQNPRYQVTQFGKPVTLSCSQTLNHNVMYWYQQKSSQAPKLLFHYYDKDFNNEADTPDNFQSRRPNTSFCFLDIRSPGLGDTAMYLCATSRGRGGREQYFGPGTRLTVT.

The J gene is TRBJ2-7, the V gene TRBV18; D perhaps matches TRBD2 (7 bases). Trimming shortened V by 3 bases and J by 2 bases, and 11 bases separated the two germline ends. This CDR3 has 14 amino acids. Per the germline V gene, CDR1 is KGHSH and CDR2 is LQKENI. CDR3 amino acids: CASSPGGGPYEQYF. CDR3 DNA: TGTGCCAGCTCACCGGGCGGGGGCCCCTACGAGCAGTACTTC.